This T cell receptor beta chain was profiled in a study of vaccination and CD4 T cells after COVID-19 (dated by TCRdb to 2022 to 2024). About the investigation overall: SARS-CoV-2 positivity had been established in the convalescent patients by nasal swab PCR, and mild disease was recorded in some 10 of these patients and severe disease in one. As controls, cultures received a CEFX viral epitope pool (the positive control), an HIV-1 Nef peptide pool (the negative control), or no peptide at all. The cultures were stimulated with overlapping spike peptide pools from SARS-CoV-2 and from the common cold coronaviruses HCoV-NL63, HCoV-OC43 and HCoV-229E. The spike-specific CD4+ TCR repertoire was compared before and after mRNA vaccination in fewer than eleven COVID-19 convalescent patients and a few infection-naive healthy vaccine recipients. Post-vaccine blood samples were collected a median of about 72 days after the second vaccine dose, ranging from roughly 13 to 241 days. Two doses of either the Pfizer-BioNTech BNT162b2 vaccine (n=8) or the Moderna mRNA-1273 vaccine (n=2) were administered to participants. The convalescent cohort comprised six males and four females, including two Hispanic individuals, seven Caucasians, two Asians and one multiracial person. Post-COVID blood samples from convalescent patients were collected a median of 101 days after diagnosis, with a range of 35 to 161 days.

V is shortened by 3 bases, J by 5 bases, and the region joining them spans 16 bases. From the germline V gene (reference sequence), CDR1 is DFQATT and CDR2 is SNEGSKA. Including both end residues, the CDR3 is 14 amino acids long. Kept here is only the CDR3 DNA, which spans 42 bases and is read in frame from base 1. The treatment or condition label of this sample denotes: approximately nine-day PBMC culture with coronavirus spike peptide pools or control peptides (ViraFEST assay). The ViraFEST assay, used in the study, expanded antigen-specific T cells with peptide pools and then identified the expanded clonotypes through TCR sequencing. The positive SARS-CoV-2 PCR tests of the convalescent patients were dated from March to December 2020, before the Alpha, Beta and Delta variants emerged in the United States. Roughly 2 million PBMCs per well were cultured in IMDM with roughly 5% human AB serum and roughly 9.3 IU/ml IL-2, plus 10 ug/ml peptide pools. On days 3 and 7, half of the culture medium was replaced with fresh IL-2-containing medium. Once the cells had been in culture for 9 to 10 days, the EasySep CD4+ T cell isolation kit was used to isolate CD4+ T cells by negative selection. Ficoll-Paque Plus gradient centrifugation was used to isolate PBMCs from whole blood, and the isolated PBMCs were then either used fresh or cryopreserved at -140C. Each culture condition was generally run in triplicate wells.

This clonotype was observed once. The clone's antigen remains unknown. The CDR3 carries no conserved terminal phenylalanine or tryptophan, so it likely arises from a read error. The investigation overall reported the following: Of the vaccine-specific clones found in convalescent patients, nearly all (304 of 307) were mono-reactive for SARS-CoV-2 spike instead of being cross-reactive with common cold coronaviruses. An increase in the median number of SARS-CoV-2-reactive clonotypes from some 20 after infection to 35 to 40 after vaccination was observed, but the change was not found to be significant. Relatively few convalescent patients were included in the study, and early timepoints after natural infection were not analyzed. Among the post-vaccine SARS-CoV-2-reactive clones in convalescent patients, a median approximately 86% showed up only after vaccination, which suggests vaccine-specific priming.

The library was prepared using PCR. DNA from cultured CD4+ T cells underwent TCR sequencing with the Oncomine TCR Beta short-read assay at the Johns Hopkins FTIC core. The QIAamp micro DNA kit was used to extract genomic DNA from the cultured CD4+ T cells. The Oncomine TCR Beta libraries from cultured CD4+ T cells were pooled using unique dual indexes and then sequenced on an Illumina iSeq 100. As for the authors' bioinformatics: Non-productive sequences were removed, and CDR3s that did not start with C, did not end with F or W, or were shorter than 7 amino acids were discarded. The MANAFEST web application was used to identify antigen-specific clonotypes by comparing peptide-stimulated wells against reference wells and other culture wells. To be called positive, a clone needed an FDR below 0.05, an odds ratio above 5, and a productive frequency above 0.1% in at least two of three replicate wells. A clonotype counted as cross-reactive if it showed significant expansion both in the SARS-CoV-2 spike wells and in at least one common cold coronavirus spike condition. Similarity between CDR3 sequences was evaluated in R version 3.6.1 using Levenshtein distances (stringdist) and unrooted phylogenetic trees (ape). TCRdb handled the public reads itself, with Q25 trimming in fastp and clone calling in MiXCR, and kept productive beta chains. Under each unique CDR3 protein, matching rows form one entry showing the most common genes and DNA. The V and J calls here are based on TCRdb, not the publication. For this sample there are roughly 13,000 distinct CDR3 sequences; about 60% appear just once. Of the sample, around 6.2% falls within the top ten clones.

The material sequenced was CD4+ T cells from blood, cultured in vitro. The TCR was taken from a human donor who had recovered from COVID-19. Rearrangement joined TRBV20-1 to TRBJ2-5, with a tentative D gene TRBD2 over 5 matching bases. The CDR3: CSARSLRTAETQYY. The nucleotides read TGCAGTGCTAGGTCTCTTCGGACTGCGGAGACCCAGTACTAC.